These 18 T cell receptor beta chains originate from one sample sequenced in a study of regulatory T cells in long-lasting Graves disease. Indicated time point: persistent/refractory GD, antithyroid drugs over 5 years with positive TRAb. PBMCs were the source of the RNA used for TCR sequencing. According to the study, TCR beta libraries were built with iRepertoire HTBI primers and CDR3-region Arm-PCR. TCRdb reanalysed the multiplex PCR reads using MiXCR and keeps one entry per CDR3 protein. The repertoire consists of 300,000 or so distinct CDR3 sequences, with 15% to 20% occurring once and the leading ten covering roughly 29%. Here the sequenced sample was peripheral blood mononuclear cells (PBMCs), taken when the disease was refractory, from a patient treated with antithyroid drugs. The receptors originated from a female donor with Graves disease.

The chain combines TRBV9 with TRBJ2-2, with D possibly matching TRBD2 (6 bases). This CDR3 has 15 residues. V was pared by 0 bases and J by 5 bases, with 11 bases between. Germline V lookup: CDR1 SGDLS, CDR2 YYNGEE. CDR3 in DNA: TGTGCCAGCAGCGTAGCCGGGAGAGGTACCGGGGAGCTGTTTTTT. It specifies CASSVAGRGTGELFF.

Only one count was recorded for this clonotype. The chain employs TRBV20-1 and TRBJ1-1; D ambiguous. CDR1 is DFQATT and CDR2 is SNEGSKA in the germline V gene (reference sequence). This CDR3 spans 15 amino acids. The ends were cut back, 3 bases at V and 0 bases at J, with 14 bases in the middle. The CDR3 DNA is TGCAGTGCTAGCCCCTACGGATCCCTGAACACTGAAGCTTTCTTT. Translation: CSASPYGSLNTEAFF.

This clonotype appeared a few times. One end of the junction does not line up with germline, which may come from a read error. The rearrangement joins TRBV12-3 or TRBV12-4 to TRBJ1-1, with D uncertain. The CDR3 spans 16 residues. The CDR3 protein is CAGSRALRTVNTEAFF. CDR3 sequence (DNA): TGTGCCGGCAGTAGGGCCCTCAGGACGGTGAACACTGAAGCTTTCTTT.

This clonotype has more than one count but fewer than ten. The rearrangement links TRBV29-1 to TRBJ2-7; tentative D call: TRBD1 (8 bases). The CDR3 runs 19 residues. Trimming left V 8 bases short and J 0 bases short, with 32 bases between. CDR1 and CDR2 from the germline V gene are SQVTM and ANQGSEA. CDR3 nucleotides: TGCAGCCCCAGGGGGCCACAAACGTTATGTGGCGGGGGCTCCTACGAGCAGTACTTC. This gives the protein CSPRGPQTLCGGGSYEQYF.

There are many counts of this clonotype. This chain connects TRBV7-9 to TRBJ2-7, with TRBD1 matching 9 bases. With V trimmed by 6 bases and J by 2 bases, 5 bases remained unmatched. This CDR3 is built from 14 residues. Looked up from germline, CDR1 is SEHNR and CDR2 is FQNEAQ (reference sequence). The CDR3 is CASSRDREAYEQYF. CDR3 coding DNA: TGTGCCAGCAGTAGGGACAGGGAGGCCTACGAGCAGTACTTC.

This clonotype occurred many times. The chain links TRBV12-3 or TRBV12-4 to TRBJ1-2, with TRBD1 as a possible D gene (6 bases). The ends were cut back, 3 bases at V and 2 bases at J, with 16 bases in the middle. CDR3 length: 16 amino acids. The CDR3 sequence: CASSLETGHTNYGYTF. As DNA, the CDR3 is TGTGCCAGCAGTTTGGAGACAGGACACACGAACTATGGCTACACCTTC.

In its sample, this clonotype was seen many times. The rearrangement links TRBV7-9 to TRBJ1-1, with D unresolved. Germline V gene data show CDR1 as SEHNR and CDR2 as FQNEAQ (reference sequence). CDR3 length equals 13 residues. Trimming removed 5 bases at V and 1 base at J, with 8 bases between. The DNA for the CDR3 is TGTGCCAGCAGCCCCCTCGAGAACACTGAAGCTTTCTTT. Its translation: CASSPLENTEAFF.

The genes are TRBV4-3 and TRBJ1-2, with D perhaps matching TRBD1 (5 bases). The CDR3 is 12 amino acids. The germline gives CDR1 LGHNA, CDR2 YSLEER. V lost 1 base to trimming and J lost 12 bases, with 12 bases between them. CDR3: CASSQGTSRHTF. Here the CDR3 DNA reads TGCGCCAGCAGCCAAGGGACATCACGTCACACCTTC.

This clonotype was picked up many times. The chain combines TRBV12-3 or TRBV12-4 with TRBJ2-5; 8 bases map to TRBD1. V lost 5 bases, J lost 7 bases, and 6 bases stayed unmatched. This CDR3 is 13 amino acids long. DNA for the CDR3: TGTGCCAGCAGTGGACAGGGAGCTTGGACCCAGTACTTC. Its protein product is CASSGQGAWTQYF.

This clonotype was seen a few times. This CDR3 is CAAVVGSNTGELFF. CDR3 bases: TGTGCCGCCGTGGTAGGGTCGAACACCGGGGAGCTGTTTTTT. The rearrangement uses TRBV6-1 and TRBJ2-2; D not resolved. Germline V gene data show CDR1 as MNHNS and CDR2 as SASEGT. This CDR3 is 14 amino acids long. V was cut by 11 bases and J by 0 bases, with 13 bases left in between.

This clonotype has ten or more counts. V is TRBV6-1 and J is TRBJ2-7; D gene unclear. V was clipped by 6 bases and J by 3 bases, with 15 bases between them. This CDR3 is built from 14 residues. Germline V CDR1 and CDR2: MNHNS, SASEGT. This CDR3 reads CASRTPSSRYEQYF. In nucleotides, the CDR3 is TGTGCCAGCAGGACCCCTTCGAGTCGCTACGAGCAGTACTTC.

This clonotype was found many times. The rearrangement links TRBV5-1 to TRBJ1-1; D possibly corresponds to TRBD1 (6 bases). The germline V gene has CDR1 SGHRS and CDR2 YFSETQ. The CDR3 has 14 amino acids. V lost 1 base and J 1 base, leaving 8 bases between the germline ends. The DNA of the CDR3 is TGCGCCAGCAGCTTGCAGGGACAGAACACTGAAGCTTTCTTT. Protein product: CASSLQGQNTEAFF.

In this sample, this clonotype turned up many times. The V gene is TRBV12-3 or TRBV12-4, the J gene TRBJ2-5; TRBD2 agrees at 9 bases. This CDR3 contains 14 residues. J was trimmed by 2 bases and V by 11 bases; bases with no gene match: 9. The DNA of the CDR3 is TGTGCCTCCCGGGCGGGAGGGGGGCAAGAGACCCAGTACTTC. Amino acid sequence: CASRAGGGQETQYF.

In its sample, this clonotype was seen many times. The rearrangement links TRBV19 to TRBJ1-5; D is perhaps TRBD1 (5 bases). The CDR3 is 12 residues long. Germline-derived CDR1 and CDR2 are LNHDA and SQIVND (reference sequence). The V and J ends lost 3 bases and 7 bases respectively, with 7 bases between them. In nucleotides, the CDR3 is TGTGCCAGTAGTATCGGGGCACAGCCCCAGCATTTT. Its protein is CASSIGAQPQHF.

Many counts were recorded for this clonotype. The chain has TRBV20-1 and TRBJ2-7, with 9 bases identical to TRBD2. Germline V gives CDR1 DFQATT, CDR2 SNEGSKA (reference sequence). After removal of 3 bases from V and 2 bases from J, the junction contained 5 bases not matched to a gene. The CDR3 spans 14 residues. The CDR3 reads CSASSSGNTYEQYF. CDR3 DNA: TGCAGTGCTAGCTCTAGCGGGAATACCTACGAGCAGTACTTC.

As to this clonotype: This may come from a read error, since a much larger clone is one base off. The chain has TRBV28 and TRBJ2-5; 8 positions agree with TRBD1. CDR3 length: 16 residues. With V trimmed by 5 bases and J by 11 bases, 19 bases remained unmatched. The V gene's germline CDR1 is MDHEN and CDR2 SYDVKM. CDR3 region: CASSPLGQASSYGQYF. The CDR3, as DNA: TGTGCCAGCAGTCCTTTGGGACAGGCAAGCTCCTACGGGCAGTACTTC.

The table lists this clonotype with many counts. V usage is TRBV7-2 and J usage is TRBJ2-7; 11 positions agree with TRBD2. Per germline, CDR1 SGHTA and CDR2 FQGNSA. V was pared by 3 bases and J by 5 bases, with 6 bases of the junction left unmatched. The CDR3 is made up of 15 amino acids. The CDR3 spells CASSFAGTSGHEQYF. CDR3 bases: TGTGCCAGCAGCTTTGCCGGGACTAGCGGACACGAGCAGTACTTC.

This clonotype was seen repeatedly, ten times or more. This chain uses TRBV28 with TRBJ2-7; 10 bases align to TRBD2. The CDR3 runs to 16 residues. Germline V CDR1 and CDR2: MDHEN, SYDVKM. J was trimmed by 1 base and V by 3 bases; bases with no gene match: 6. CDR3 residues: CASSFPTSGLSYEQYF. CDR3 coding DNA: TGTGCCAGCAGTTTTCCGACTAGCGGGTTATCCTACGAGCAGTACTTC.